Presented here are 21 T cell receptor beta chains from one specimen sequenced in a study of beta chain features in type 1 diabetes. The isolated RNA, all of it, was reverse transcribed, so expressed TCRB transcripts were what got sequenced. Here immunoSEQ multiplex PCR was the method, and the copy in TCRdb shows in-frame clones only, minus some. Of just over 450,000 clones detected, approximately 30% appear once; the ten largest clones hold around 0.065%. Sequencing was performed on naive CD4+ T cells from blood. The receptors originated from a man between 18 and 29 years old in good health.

The CDR3 spells CASSIGTANYGYTF. CDR3 in DNA: TGTGCCAGCAGCATAGGGACTGCTAACTATGGCTACACCTTC. V and J are TRBV9 and TRBJ1-2; D might be TRBD1 (5 bases). Per the germline V gene, CDR1 is SGDLS and CDR2 is YYNGEE. This CDR3 is built from 14 residues. The V end was cut by 4 bases, the J end by 0 bases, with 10 bases between.

DNA for the CDR3: TGTGCCAGCAGTTTCCGTGACAGGCGGTATGCTAACTATGGCTACACCTTC. Its protein is CASSFRDRRYANYGYTF. The rearrangement links TRBV27 to TRBJ1-2; D possibly corresponds to TRBD1 (6 bases). In germline, CDR1 is MNHEY, CDR2 SMNVEV (reference sequence). This CDR3 is built from 17 residues. Trimming removed 3 bases from V and 0 bases from J, with 17 bases in between.

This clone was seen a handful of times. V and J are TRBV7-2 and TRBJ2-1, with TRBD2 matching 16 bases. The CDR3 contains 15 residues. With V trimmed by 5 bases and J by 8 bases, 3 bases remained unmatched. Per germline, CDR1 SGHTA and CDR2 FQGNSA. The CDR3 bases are TGTGCCAGCAGCCGAGGGACTAGCGGGAGGGATGAGCAGTTCTTC. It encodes CASSRGTSGRDEQFF. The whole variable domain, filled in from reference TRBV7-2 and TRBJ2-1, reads GAGVSQSPSNKVTEKGKDVELRCDPISGHTALYWYRQSLGQGLEFLIYFQGNSAPDKSGLPSDRFSAERTGGSVSTLTIQRTQQEDSAVYLCASSRGTSGRDEQFFGPGTRLTVL.

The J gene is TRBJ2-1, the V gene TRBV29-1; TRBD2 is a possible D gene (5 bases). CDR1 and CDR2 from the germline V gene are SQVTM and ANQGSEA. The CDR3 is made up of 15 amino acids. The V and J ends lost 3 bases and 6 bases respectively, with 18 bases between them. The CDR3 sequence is CSVEESRLLINEQFF. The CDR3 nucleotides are TGCAGCGTTGAGGAATCGAGACTACTCATCAATGAGCAGTTCTTC.

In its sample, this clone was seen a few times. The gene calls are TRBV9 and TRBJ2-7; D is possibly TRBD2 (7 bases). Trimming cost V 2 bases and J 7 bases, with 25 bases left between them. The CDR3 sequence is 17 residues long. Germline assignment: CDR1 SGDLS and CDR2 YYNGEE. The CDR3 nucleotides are TGTGCCAGCAGCGTCGGGGGAGGGAACAGGGTAGCAGAAGAGCAGTACTTC. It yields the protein CASSVGGGNRVAEEQYF. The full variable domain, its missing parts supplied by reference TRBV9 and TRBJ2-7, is DSGVTQTPKHLITATGQRVTLRCSPRSGDLSVYWYQQSLDQGLQFLIQYYNGEERAKGNILERFSAQQFPDLHSELNLSSLELGDSALYFCASSVGGGNRVAEEQYFGPGTRLTVT.

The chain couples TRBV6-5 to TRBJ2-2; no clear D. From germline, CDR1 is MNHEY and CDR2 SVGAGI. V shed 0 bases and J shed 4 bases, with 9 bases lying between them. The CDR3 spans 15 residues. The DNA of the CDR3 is TGTGCCAGCAGTTACTCGGATTATCTCACCGGGGAGCTGTTTTTT. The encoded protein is CASSYSDYLTGELFF.

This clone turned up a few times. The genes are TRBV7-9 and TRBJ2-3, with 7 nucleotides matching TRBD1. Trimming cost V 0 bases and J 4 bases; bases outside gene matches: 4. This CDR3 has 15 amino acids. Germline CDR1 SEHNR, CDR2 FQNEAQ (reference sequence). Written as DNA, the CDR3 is TGTGCCAGCAGCTTAGCGGGTCAGGGGGCAGATACGCAGTATTTT. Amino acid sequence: CASSLAGQGADTQYF. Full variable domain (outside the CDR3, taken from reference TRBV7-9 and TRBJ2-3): DTGVSQNPRHKITKRGQNVTFRCDPISEHNRLYWYRQTLGQGPEFLTYFQNEAQLEKSRLLSDRFSAERPKGSFSTLEIQRTEQGDSAMYLCASSLAGQGADTQYFGPGTRLTVL.

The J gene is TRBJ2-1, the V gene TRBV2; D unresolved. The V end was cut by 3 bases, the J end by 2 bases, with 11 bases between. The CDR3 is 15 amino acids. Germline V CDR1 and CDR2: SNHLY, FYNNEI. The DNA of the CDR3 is TGTGCCAGCAGTGACGACGGGCCTGCCTACAATGAGCAGTTCTTC. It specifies CASSDDGPAYNEQFF.

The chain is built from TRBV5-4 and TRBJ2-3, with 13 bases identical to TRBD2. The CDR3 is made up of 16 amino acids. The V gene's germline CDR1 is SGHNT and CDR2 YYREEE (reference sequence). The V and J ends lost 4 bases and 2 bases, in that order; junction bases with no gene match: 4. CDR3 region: CASSAGLAGITDTQYF. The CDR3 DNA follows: TGTGCCAGCAGCGCGGGACTAGCGGGAATCACAGATACGCAGTATTTT.

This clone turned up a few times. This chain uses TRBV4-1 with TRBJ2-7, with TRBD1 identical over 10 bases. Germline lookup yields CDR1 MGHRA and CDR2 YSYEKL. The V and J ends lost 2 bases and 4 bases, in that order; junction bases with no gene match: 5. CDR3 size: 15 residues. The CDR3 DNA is TGCGCCAGCAGCCAACCTCGACAGGGGGCTTACGAGCAGTACTTC. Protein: CASSQPRQGAYEQYF.

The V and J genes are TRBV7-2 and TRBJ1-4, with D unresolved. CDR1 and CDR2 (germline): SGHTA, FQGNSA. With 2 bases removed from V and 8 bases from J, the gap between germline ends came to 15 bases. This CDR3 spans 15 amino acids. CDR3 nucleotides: TGTGCCAGCAGCTTAAATACGGGAGGCGGCGAAAAACTGTTTTTT. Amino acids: CASSLNTGGGEKLFF.

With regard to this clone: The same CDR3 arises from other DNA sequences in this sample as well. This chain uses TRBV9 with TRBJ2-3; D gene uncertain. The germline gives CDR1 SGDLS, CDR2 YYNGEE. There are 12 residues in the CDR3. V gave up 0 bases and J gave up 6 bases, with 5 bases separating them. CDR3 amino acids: CASSVEGDTQYF. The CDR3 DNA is TGTGCCAGCAGCGTAGAAGGTGATACGCAGTATTTT.

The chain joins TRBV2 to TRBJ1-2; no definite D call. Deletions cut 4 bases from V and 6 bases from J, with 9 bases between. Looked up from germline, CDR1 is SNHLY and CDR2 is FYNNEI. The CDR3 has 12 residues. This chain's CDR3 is CASSAGRDGYTF. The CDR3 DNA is TGTGCCAGCAGTGCGGGGAGAGATGGCTACACCTTC.

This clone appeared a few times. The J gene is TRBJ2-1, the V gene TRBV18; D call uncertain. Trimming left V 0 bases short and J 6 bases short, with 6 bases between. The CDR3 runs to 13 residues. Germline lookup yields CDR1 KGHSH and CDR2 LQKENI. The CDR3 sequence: CASSPPYGNEQFF. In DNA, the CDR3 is TGTGCCAGCTCACCACCGTATGGCAATGAGCAGTTCTTC.

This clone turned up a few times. The CDR3 is CAWRGLEKLFF. DNA of the CDR3: TGTGCCTGGAGGGGATTAGAAAAACTGTTTTTT. This rearrangement joins TRBV30 to TRBJ1-4; unclear D gene. Trimming took off 3 bases at V and 8 bases at J, with 7 bases between the two ends. The CDR3 runs to 11 residues. Germline V gives CDR1 GTSNPN, CDR2 SVGIG (reference sequence).

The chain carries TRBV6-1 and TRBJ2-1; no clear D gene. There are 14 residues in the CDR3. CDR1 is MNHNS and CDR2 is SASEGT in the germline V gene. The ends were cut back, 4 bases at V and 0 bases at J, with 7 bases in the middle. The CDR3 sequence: CASSGVFSYNEQFF. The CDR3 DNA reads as TGTGCCAGCAGTGGGGTTTTCTCCTACAATGAGCAGTTCTTC.

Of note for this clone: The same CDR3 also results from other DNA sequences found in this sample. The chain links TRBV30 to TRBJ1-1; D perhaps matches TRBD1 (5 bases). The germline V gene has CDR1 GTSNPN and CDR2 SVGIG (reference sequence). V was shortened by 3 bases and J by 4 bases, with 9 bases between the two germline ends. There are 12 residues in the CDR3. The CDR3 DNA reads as TGTGCCTGGAGGCAGGGAGCCACTGAAGCTTTCTTT. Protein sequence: CAWRQGATEAFF. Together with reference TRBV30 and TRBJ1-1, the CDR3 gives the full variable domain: SQTIHQWPATLVQPVGSPLSLECTVEGTSNPNLYWYRQAAGRGLQLLFYSVGIGQISSEVPQNLSASRPQDRQFILSSKKLLLSDSGFYLCAWRQGATEAFFGQGTRLTVV.

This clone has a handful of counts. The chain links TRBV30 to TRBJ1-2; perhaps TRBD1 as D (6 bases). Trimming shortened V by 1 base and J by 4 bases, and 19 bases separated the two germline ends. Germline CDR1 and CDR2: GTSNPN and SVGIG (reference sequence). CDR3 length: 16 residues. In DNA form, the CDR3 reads TGTGCCTGGAGTGCTGGGACATCCCAGAATGTCTATGGCTACACCTTC. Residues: CAWSAGTSQNVYGYTF.

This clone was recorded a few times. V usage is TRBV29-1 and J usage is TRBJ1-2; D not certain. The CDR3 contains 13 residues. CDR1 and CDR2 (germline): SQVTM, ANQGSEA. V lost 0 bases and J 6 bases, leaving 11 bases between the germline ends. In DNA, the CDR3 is TGCAGCGTTGAAGATCCCCAGGCGAATGGCTACACCTTC. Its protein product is CSVEDPQANGYTF.

CDR3 sequence (DNA): TGTGCCAGCAGCGTAGATGCTAGCGGGAGACCCGAGACCCAGTACTTC. It encodes CASSVDASGRPETQYF. J is TRBJ2-5 and V is TRBV9; 10 bases are shared with TRBD2. Germline V lookup: CDR1 SGDLS, CDR2 YYNGEE. J was trimmed by 5 bases and V by 0 bases; bases with no gene match: 7. CDR3 length: 16 residues.

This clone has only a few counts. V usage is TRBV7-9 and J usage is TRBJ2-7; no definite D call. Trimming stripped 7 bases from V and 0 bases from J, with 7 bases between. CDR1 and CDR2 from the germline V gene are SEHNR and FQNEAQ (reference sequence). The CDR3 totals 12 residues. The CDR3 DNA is TGTGCCAGCATGTCGATCTCCTACGAGCAGTACTTC. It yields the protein CASMSISYEQYF.